A selection of T cell receptor beta chains follows, all from one sample in a study of cytomegalovirus exposure and HLA in healthy donors. The protocol was immunoSEQ multiplex PCR, while the TCRdb copy is restricted to in-frame clones and leaves out a portion. The sample contains about 160,000 clones, under 90% of which appear only once. The sequenced sample was PBMCs. All receptors come from a man between 18 and 29 years old in good health and CMV-seronegative. Each CDR3 is given with its conserved first and last residue. The D gene is left open where the match is weak. Not all rows give a size; the values are once, few, many and, for expanded clones, a class.

v_call: TRBV29-1; d_call: NA; cdr3_length: 13; j_call: TRBJ1-2; clone_size: NA; cdr3_aa: CSVPPPGGDGYTF; cdr3_nt: TGCAGCGTTCCACCACCCGGGGGAGATGGCTACACCTTC
v_call: TRBV5-1; d_call: TRBD2; cdr3_length: 16; j_call: TRBJ2-5; clone_size: NA; cdr3_aa: CASSSPGLAFQETQYF; cdr3_nt: TGCGCCAGCAGCTCCCCGGGACTAGCCTTCCAAGAGACCCAGTACTTC
v_call: TRBV19; d_call: TRBD2; cdr3_length: 17; j_call: TRBJ2-2; clone_size: NA; cdr3_aa: CASSRRLAGVGTGELFF; cdr3_nt: TGTGCCAGTAGTAGGAGACTAGCGGGAGTTGGTACCGGGGAGCTGTTTTTT
v_call: TRBV5-5; d_call: NA; cdr3_length: 14; j_call: TRBJ1-1; clone_size: NA; cdr3_aa: CASSWTALGTEAFF; cdr3_nt: TGTGCCAGCAGCTGGACAGCTTTGGGCACTGAAGCTTTCTTT
v_call: TRBV7-3; d_call: NA; cdr3_length: 16; j_call: TRBJ1-1; clone_size: NA; cdr3_aa: CASSASFRVENTEAFF; cdr3_nt: TGTGCCAGCAGCGCATCCTTCCGGGTAGAGAACACTGAAGCTTTCTTT
v_call: TRBV7-9; d_call: NA; cdr3_length: 12; j_call: TRBJ2-1; clone_size: NA; cdr3_aa: CASSLEYGEQFF; cdr3_nt: TGTGCCAGCAGCTTAGAGTACGGTGAGCAGTTCTTC
v_call: TRBV29-1; d_call: NA; cdr3_length: 13; j_call: TRBJ1-1; clone_size: NA; cdr3_aa: CSVAQSWNTEAFF; cdr3_nt: TGCAGCGTGGCACAGAGCTGGAACACTGAAGCTTTCTTT
v_call: TRBV25-1; d_call: NA; cdr3_length: 13; j_call: TRBJ1-1; clone_size: NA; cdr3_aa: CASGTTRDTEAFF; cdr3_nt: TGTGCCAGCGGCACCACCAGGGACACTGAAGCTTTCTTT
v_call: TRBV7-2; d_call: NA; cdr3_length: 13; j_call: TRBJ1-5; clone_size: NA; cdr3_aa: CASSFRGFQPQHF; cdr3_nt: TGTGCCAGCAGCTTTAGGGGGTTTCAGCCCCAGCATTTT
v_call: TRBV23-1; d_call: NA; cdr3_length: 14; j_call: TRBJ1-2; clone_size: NA; cdr3_aa: CASSQWATPGGYTF; cdr3_nt: TGCGCCAGCAGTCAATGGGCGACACCCGGTGGCTACACCTTC
v_call: TRBV13; d_call: TRBD2; cdr3_length: 14; j_call: TRBJ2-3; clone_size: once; cdr3_aa: CASSPSGETDTQYF; cdr3_nt: TGTGCCAGCAGCCCTAGCGGGGAAACAGATACGCAGTATTTT
v_call: TRBV7-9; d_call: NA; cdr3_length: 14; j_call: TRBJ2-7; clone_size: NA; cdr3_aa: CASSLGYRDYEQYF; cdr3_nt: TGTGCCAGCAGCTTAGGTTACAGGGATTACGAGCAGTACTTC
v_call: TRBV7-9; d_call: NA; cdr3_length: 15; j_call: TRBJ1-2; clone_size: NA; cdr3_aa: CASSLSVGGIYGYTF; cdr3_nt: TGTGCCAGCAGCTTAAGTGTCGGGGGTATCTATGGCTACACCTTC
v_call: TRBV6-6; d_call: TRBD2; cdr3_length: 14; j_call: TRBJ2-5; clone_size: NA; cdr3_aa: CASSRGGLKETQYF; cdr3_nt: TGTGCCAGCAGCCGCGGGGGGCTAAAAGAGACCCAGTACTTC
v_call: TRBV25-1; d_call: TRBD2; cdr3_length: 15; j_call: TRBJ2-1; clone_size: NA; cdr3_aa: CASGALAGGYNEQFF; cdr3_nt: TGTGCCAGCGGGGCTCTAGCGGGGGGGTACAATGAGCAGTTCTTC
v_call: TRBV7-8; d_call: TRBD1; cdr3_length: 14; j_call: TRBJ2-7; clone_size: NA; cdr3_aa: CASSFGQGSYEQYF; cdr3_nt: TGTGCCAGCAGCTTTGGACAGGGGAGCTACGAGCAGTACTTC
v_call: TRBV29-1; d_call: TRBD2; cdr3_length: 17; j_call: TRBJ2-1; clone_size: NA; cdr3_aa: CSVETGTSGPPGNEQFF; cdr3_nt: TGCAGCGTTGAGACCGGGACTAGCGGACCCCCGGGGAATGAGCAGTTCTTC
v_call: TRBV27; d_call: NA; cdr3_length: 15; j_call: TRBJ2-1; clone_size: NA; cdr3_aa: CASSPRQATDNEQFF; cdr3_nt: TGTGCCAGCAGCCCACGACAGGCCACAGACAATGAGCAGTTCTTC
v_call: TRBV4-2; d_call: NA; cdr3_length: 13; j_call: TRBJ1-4; clone_size: NA; cdr3_aa: CAIIPRELEKLFF; cdr3_nt: TGTGCCATTATACCCCGGGAGCTAGAAAAACTGTTTTTT
v_call: TRBV6-5; d_call: NA; cdr3_length: 13; j_call: TRBJ2-5; clone_size: few; cdr3_aa: CASSPGFGETQYF; cdr3_nt: TGTGCCAGCAGTCCGGGATTTGGAGAGACCCAGTACTTC
v_call: TRBV5-1; d_call: NA; cdr3_length: 15; j_call: TRBJ2-2; clone_size: NA; cdr3_aa: CASSSSTGNTGELFF; cdr3_nt: TGCGCCAGCAGCTCGTCGACAGGTAACACCGGGGAGCTGTTTTTT
v_call: TRBV5-8; d_call: TRBD2; cdr3_length: 14; j_call: TRBJ2-7; clone_size: NA; cdr3_aa: CASSFAAGTYEQYF; cdr3_nt: TGTGCCAGCAGCTTCGCAGCGGGGACCTACGAGCAGTACTTC
v_call: TRBV13; d_call: NA; cdr3_length: 14; j_call: TRBJ2-2; clone_size: NA; cdr3_aa: CASSSIPNTGELFF; cdr3_nt: TGTGCCAGCAGCTCAATCCCCAACACCGGGGAGCTGTTTTTT
v_call: TRBV28; d_call: TRBD1; cdr3_length: 16; j_call: TRBJ1-1; clone_size: NA; cdr3_aa: CASSTLTGGYFSEAFF; cdr3_nt: TGTGCCAGCAGTACACTGACAGGGGGGTATTTCTCTGAAGCTTTCTTT
v_call: TRBV28; d_call: NA; cdr3_length: 14; j_call: TRBJ1-5; clone_size: few; cdr3_aa: CASMGQYSNQPQHF; cdr3_nt: TGTGCCAGTATGGGGCAGTATAGCAATCAGCCCCAGCATTTT
v_call: TRBV7-9; d_call: NA; cdr3_length: 15; j_call: TRBJ2-5; clone_size: NA; cdr3_aa: CASSFKLVPQETQYF; cdr3_nt: TGTGCCAGCAGCTTCAAGCTAGTGCCTCAAGAGACCCAGTACTTC
v_call: TRBV28; d_call: NA; cdr3_length: 14; j_call: TRBJ2-3; clone_size: NA; cdr3_aa: CASSVLGGRDTQYF; cdr3_nt: TGTGCCAGCAGTGTTCTCGGAGGAAGGGATACGCAGTATTTT
v_call: TRBV6-5; d_call: TRBD2; cdr3_length: 13; j_call: TRBJ2-1; clone_size: NA; cdr3_aa: CASSYREGTEQFF; cdr3_nt: TGTGCCAGCAGTTACAGGGAGGGCACTGAGCAGTTCTTC
v_call: TRBV19; d_call: NA; cdr3_length: 13; j_call: TRBJ1-5; clone_size: NA; cdr3_aa: CASSLRGNQPQHF; cdr3_nt: TGTGCCAGTTCTTTAAGGGGGAATCAGCCCCAGCATTTT
v_call: TRBV7-3; d_call: TRBD1; cdr3_length: 18; j_call: TRBJ1-1; clone_size: NA; cdr3_aa: CASSLTAGGQGMNTEAFF; cdr3_nt: TGTGCCAGCAGCTTAACCGCGGGCGGACAGGGGATGAACACTGAAGCTTTCTTT
v_call: TRBV29-1; d_call: TRBD1; cdr3_length: 11; j_call: TRBJ1-1; clone_size: few; cdr3_aa: CATGVNTEAFF; cdr3_nt: TGCGCGACAGGGGTGAACACTGAAGCTTTCTTT
v_call: TRBV4-1; d_call: TRBD2; cdr3_length: 17; j_call: TRBJ2-3; clone_size: NA; cdr3_aa: CASSQEAAEPSGSRQYF; cdr3_nt: TGCGCCAGCAGCCAAGAAGCGGCCGAGCCTAGCGGGAGTAGGCAGTATTTT
v_call: TRBV10-3; d_call: TRBD1; cdr3_length: 14; j_call: TRBJ1-5; clone_size: NA; cdr3_aa: CAISGGQGHQPQHF; cdr3_nt: TGTGCCATCAGTGGGGGACAGGGTCATCAGCCCCAGCATTTT
v_call: TRBV25-1; d_call: NA; cdr3_length: 14; j_call: TRBJ2-7; clone_size: once; cdr3_aa: CASSVGGAAYEQYF; cdr3_nt: TGTGCCAGCTCTGTTGGAGGGGCGGCCTACGAGCAGTACTTC
v_call: TRBV28; d_call: NA; cdr3_length: 14; j_call: TRBJ1-1; clone_size: NA; cdr3_aa: CASSFGGGGVGAFF; cdr3_nt: TGTGCCAGCAGTTTTGGGGGTGGGGGGGTCGGAGCTTTCTTT
v_call: TRBV10-2; d_call: NA; cdr3_length: 13; j_call: TRBJ2-2; clone_size: NA; cdr3_aa: CASSVQGPGELFF; cdr3_nt: TGCGCCAGCAGTGTACAGGGCCCAGGGGAGCTGTTTTTT
v_call: TRBV6-5; d_call: NA; cdr3_length: 14; j_call: TRBJ1-2; clone_size: NA; cdr3_aa: CASSLREFNYGYTF; cdr3_nt: TGTGCCAGCAGTTTAAGAGAGTTTAACTATGGCTACACCTTC
v_call: TRBV28; d_call: NA; cdr3_length: 14; j_call: TRBJ1-5; clone_size: NA; cdr3_aa: CASSRGGFDQPQHF; cdr3_nt: TGTGCCAGCAGTCGGGGGGGGTTCGATCAGCCCCAGCATTTT
v_call: TRBV6-1; d_call: TRBD1; cdr3_length: 16; j_call: TRBJ2-2; clone_size: few; cdr3_aa: CASSGRDRGPTGELFF; cdr3_nt: TGTGCCAGCAGTGGACGGGACAGGGGCCCCACCGGGGAGCTGTTTTTT
v_call: TRBV11-2; d_call: NA; cdr3_length: 14; j_call: TRBJ1-1; clone_size: NA; cdr3_aa: CASSFGGRNTEAFF; cdr3_nt: TGTGCCAGCAGCTTTGGTGGCCGGAACACTGAAGCTTTCTTT
v_call: TRBV10-3; d_call: NA; cdr3_length: 15; j_call: TRBJ1-3; clone_size: few; cdr3_aa: CAISGTVSSGNTIYF; cdr3_nt: TGTGCCATCAGTGGGACAGTCAGCTCTGGAAACACCATATATTTT
v_call: TRBV6-4; d_call: NA; cdr3_length: 16; j_call: TRBJ2-3; clone_size: NA; cdr3_aa: CASSDSPETRKDTQYF; cdr3_nt: TGTGCCAGCAGTGACTCCCCCGAGACTAGAAAGGATACGCAGTATTTT
v_call: TRBV4-3; d_call: TRBD1; cdr3_length: 16; j_call: TRBJ2-7; clone_size: NA; cdr3_aa: CASSYSGTGEIYEQYF; cdr3_nt: TGCGCCAGCAGCTACTCCGGGACAGGGGAGATCTACGAGCAGTACTTC
v_call: TRBV5-1; d_call: TRBD1; cdr3_length: 18; j_call: TRBJ2-7; clone_size: NA; cdr3_aa: CASSLPLPDRGSPYEQYF; cdr3_nt: TGCGCCAGCAGCTTGCCACTTCCCGACAGGGGATCTCCCTACGAGCAGTACTTC
v_call: TRBV6-1; d_call: TRBD2; cdr3_length: 16; j_call: TRBJ2-7; clone_size: few; cdr3_aa: CASSEEASGRAREQYF; cdr3_nt: TGTGCCAGCAGTGAAGAAGCTAGCGGGAGGGCCCGCGAGCAGTACTTC
v_call: TRBV6-6; d_call: TRBD1; cdr3_length: 15; j_call: TRBJ1-6; clone_size: few; cdr3_aa: CASSYSTGDNSPLHF; cdr3_nt: TGTGCCAGCAGTTACTCGACAGGGGATAATTCACCCCTCCACTTT
v_call: TRBV28; d_call: NA; cdr3_length: 14; j_call: TRBJ1-4; clone_size: NA; cdr3_aa: CASSLRWGGEKLVF; cdr3_nt: TGTGCCAGCAGTTTAAGGTGGGGGGGAGAAAAACTGGTTTTT
v_call: TRBV11-1; d_call: NA; cdr3_length: 15; j_call: TRBJ1-1; clone_size: NA; cdr3_aa: CASSLSQPLNTEAFF; cdr3_nt: TGTGCCAGCAGCTTAAGCCAACCTTTGAACACTGAAGCTTTCTTT
v_call: TRBV28; d_call: TRBD2; cdr3_length: 13; j_call: TRBJ2-7; clone_size: NA; cdr3_aa: CASSSGLAGPKYF; cdr3_nt: TGTGCCAGCAGTTCGGGACTAGCGGGACCTAAGTACTTC
v_call: TRBV9; d_call: NA; cdr3_length: 15; j_call: TRBJ2-2; clone_size: NA; cdr3_aa: CASSAGLPDTGELFF; cdr3_nt: TGTGCCAGCAGCGCCGGACTCCCGGACACCGGGGAGCTGTTTTTT
v_call: TRBV7-9; d_call: TRBD2; cdr3_length: 19; j_call: TRBJ2-5; clone_size: NA; cdr3_aa: CASSLETSGGAGGQETQYF; cdr3_nt: TGTGCCAGCAGCTTAGAGACTAGCGGGGGGGCCGGGGGACAAGAGACCCAGTACTTC
v_call: TRBV6-1; d_call: TRBD1; cdr3_length: 18; j_call: TRBJ1-1; clone_size: once; cdr3_aa: CASSEARDRAVSNTEAFF; cdr3_nt: TGTGCCAGCAGTGAAGCCCGGGACAGGGCGGTGTCGAACACTGAAGCTTTCTTT
v_call: TRBV30; d_call: NA; cdr3_length: 15; j_call: TRBJ1-5; clone_size: NA; cdr3_aa: CAWSGPGYSNQPQHF; cdr3_nt: TGTGCCTGGAGTGGCCCAGGTTATAGCAATCAGCCCCAGCATTTT
v_call: TRBV19; d_call: NA; cdr3_length: 15; j_call: TRBJ2-1; clone_size: NA; cdr3_aa: CASSNLAYAYNEQFF; cdr3_nt: TGTGCCAGTAGTAACCTAGCGTACGCCTACAATGAGCAGTTCTTC